These 16 T cell receptor beta chains were sequenced from one sample in a study of CD8+CD57+ T cells in acquired aplastic anemia. Researchers used genomic DNA as the template to profile TCR beta VDJ and CDR3. Using its own MiXCR run on the reads, TCRdb lists one record per CDR3 protein. The sample consists of about 81,000 distinct CDR3 sequences, roughly half of them appearing once. Material: sorted CD4+, CD8+, or CD8+CD57+ T cells (not recorded which) from PBMCs. Receptor source: a human donor in good health, serving as a control.

This clonotype came up many times. The chain combines TRBV20-1 with TRBJ2-7, with no clear D. In germline, CDR1 is DFQATT, CDR2 SNEGSKA (reference sequence). V lost 3 bases and J lost 3, with 12 bases in between. The CDR3 sequence is 13 residues long. The CDR3 protein is CSASSDQIYEQYF. The DNA of the CDR3 is TGCAGTGCTAGTAGTGACCAAATCTACGAGCAGTACTTC.

The V gene is TRBV25-1, the J gene TRBJ2-1; 13 bases map to TRBD2. CDR1 is MGHDK and CDR2 is SYGVNS in the germline V gene. V lost 4 bases to trimming and J lost 7 bases; unmatched junction nucleotides: 10. The CDR3 loop spans 17 amino acids. The CDR3 bases are TGTGCCAGCAGTGCCTCGCCACTAGCGGGGGGGGAAAATGAGCAGTTCTTC. It codes for CASSASPLAGGENEQFF.

This clonotype was observed at least ten times. The chain has TRBV24-1 and TRBJ1-1, with D unclear. With 3 bases removed from V and 7 bases from J, the gap between germline ends came to 14 bases. The CDR3 runs to 14 residues. Germline V gene sequence: CDR1 KGHDR, CDR2 SFDVKD. The CDR3 loop is CATSDGHPGLEAFF. CDR3 bases: TGTGCCACCAGTGATGGTCACCCCGGCCTTGAAGCTTTCTTT.

The chain combines TRBV12-5 with TRBJ2-1; D is undetermined. Germline V CDR1 and CDR2: LGHNT, FRNRAP. V lost 1 base and J 3 bases, leaving 4 bases between the germline ends. This CDR3 comprises 13 residues. The CDR3 DNA follows: TGTGCTAGTGGTTTGGCTCTCTACAATGAGCAGTTCTTC. Translating it yields CASGLALYNEQFF. The full variable domain, its missing parts supplied by reference TRBV12-5 and TRBJ2-1, is DARVTQTPRHKVTEMGQEVTMRCQPILGHNTVFWYRQTMMQGLELLAYFRNRAPLDDSGMPKDRFSAEMPDATLATLKIQPSEPRDSAVYFCASGLALYNEQFFGPGTRLTVL.

This clonotype appeared many times. The chain couples TRBV7-9 to TRBJ2-3; D is possibly TRBD1 or TRBD2 (5 bases each). The CDR3 runs to 15 residues. Germline V gene lookup returns CDR1 SEHNR and CDR2 FQNEAQ (reference sequence). Trimming pared 3 bases from V and 2 bases from J, leaving 12 bases between. The CDR3 loop is CASSFHRDPTDTQYF. CDR3 bases: TGTGCCAGCAGCTTTCACCGGGACCCCACAGATACGCAGTATTTT.

This clonotype was seen at least ten times. This rearrangement joins TRBV11-3 to TRBJ2-7; TRBD2 matches at 9 bases. Germline V gene data show CDR1 as SGHNT and CDR2 as YENEEA. Trimming took 4 bases from V and 5 from J; bases not matched to a gene: 6. The CDR3 contains 14 residues. This chain's CDR3 is CASSSGTSFHEQYF. CDR3 DNA: TGTGCCAGCAGCTCCGGGACTAGCTTCCACGAGCAGTACTTC.

This clonotype was observed many times. The genes are TRBV5-1 and TRBJ2-7, with D uncertain. The CDR3 extends over 15 amino acids. Germline lookup yields CDR1 SGHRS and CDR2 YFSETQ. The germline V and J ends were trimmed by 0 bases and 0 bases, with 10 bases remaining between them. The CDR3 sequence is CASSLGGRSSYEQYF. The CDR3 DNA reads TGCGCCAGCAGCTTGGGAGGAAGGAGCTCCTACGAGCAGTACTTC. The full variable domain, its missing parts supplied by reference TRBV5-1 and TRBJ2-7, is KAGVTQTPRYLIKTRGQQVTLSCSPISGHRSVSWYQQTPGQGLQFLFEYFSETQRNKGNFPGRFSGRQFSNSRSEMNVSTLELGDSALYLCASSLGGRSSYEQYFGPGTRLTVT.

This sequence joins TRBV10-3 and TRBJ1-1; D is unclear. CDR1 is ENHRY, CDR2 SYGVKD, per germline. Between the trimmed V and J ends, which lost 4 bases and 1 base, there was a span of 7 bases. There are 13 residues in the CDR3. The CDR3 loop is CAISGGRNTEAFF. The CDR3 DNA reads as TGTGCCATCAGTGGAGGGCGGAACACTGAAGCTTTCTTT.

The chain recombines TRBV7-6 with TRBJ1-6, with 12 bases lining up with TRBD1. The germline gives CDR1 SGHVS, CDR2 FNYEAQ. The CDR3 totals 19 residues. Losses at the gene ends were 0 bases for V and 6 bases for J; bases not matched to a gene: 9. CDR3 DNA sequence: TGTGCCAGCAGCTTAGCGAGATCCGGGACAGGGGGCCTTAATTCACCCCTCCACTTT. Its protein is CASSLARSGTGGLNSPLHF.

The chain carries TRBV3-1 and TRBJ1-1, with D possibly being TRBD1 (5 bases). Per the germline V gene, CDR1 is LGHDT and CDR2 is YNNKEL (reference sequence). Trimming took off 3 bases at V and 4 bases at J, with 9 bases between the two ends. This CDR3 contains 13 residues. The CDR3, as DNA: TGTGCCAGCAGCCAGGAGGGGTCCACTGAAGCTTTCTTT. It codes for CASSQEGSTEAFF.

V and J are TRBV29-1 and TRBJ2-5; TRBD1 aligns across 8 bases. From germline, CDR1 is SQVTM and CDR2 ANQGSEA. CDR3 length: 12 residues. After removal of 6 bases from V and 4 bases from J, the junction contained 4 bases not matched to a gene. CDR3 residues: CSVSGGGETQYF. The CDR3 bases are TGCAGCGTCTCAGGGGGCGGAGAGACCCAGTACTTC.

The rearrangement uses TRBV2 and TRBJ1-2; D is perhaps TRBD1 (5 bases). The CDR3 has 12 amino acids. Trimming shortened V by 8 bases and J by 5 bases, and 12 bases separated the two germline ends. CDR1 and CDR2 from the germline V gene are SNHLY and FYNNEI. CDR3 residues: CASLRQGYGYTF. The DNA of the CDR3 is TGTGCCAGCCTCAGGCAGGGTTATGGCTACACCTTC.

Of note for this clonotype: One end of the junction does not line up with germline, which may come from a read error. V gene TRBV25-1 combines with J gene TRBJ2-3, with a possible D match to TRBD2 (5 bases). Germline V gives CDR1 MGHDK, CDR2 SYGVNS. The CDR3 extends over 15 amino acids. CDR3 region: CACSAIQAAGDTQYF. The CDR3 DNA reads TGTGCCTGCAGTGCTATCCAGGCGGCGGGAGATACGCAGTATTTT. Based on the CDR3 plus reference TRBV25-1 and TRBJ2-3, the full variable domain is EADIYQTPRYLVIGTGKKITLECSQTMGHDKMYWYQQDPGMELHLIHYSYGVNSTEKGDLSSESTVSRIRTEHFPLTLESARPSHTSQYLCACSAIQAAGDTQYFGPGTRLTVL.

This clonotype has more than one count but fewer than ten. The chain recombines TRBV27 with TRBJ2-1, with a tentative D call TRBD1 (5 bases). Trimming stripped 5 bases from V and 7 bases from J, with 18 bases between. CDR1 is MNHEY, CDR2 SMNVEV, per germline (reference sequence). This CDR3 spans 15 amino acids. In DNA form, the CDR3 reads TGTGCCAGCAGTAGCATATTAGACAGCCCTAATGAGCAGTTCTTC. The encoded protein is CASSSILDSPNEQFF.

This clonotype was seen at least ten times. The V gene is TRBV2, the J gene TRBJ1-2; D gene ambiguous. The CDR3 totals 11 residues. Trimming removed 11 bases at V and 3 bases at J, with 10 bases between. CDR1 is SNHLY, CDR2 FYNNEI, per germline. The CDR3 DNA is TGTGCCCTAGTCTGGGACTATGGCTACACCTTC. This gives the protein CALVWDYGYTF. The full variable domain, with the rest looked up from reference TRBV2 and TRBJ1-2, is EPEVTQTPSHQVTQMGQEVILRCVPISNHLYFYWYRQILGQKVEFLVSFYNNEISEKSEIFDDQFSVERPDGSNFTLKIRSTKLEDSAMYFCALVWDYGYTFGSGTRLTVV.

In its sample, this clonotype was seen many times. The chain uses TRBV5-1 and TRBJ2-7, with 7 bases that match TRBD1. The CDR3 has 13 residues. With V trimmed by 2 bases and J by 8 bases, 7 bases remained unmatched. Germline CDR1 reads SGHRS; CDR2 reads YFSETQ. The CDR3, as DNA: TGCGCCAGCAGCTTTAACAGGGGAAAACAGCAGTACTTC. Translated, it gives CASSFNRGKQQYF.